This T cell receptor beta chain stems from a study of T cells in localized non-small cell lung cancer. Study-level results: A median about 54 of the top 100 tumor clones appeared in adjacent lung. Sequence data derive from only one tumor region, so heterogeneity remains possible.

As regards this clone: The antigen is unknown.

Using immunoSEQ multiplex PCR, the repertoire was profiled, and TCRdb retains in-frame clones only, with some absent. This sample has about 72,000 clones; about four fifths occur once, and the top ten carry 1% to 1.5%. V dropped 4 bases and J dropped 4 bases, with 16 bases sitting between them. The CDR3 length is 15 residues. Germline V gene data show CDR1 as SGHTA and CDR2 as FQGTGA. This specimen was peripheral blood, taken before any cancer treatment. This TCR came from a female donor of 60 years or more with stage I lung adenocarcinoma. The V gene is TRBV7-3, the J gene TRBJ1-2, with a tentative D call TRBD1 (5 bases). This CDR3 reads CASSSNANRIYGYTF. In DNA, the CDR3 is TGTGCCAGCAGCTCAAACGCCAACAGGATCTATGGCTACACCTTC.